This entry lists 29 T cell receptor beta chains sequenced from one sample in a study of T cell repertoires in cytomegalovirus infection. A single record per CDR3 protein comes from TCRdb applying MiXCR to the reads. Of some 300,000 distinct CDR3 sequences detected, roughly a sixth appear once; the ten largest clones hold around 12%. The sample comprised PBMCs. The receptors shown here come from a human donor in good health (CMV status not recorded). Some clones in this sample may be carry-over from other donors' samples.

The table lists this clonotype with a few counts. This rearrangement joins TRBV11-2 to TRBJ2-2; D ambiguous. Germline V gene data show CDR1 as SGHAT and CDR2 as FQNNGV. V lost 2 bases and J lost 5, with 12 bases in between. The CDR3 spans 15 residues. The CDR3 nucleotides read TGTGCCAGCAGCTTATGGCAGGCGAGAACCGGGGAGCTGTTTTTT. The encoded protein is CASSLWQARTGELFF. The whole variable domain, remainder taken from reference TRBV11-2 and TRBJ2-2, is EAGVAQSPRYKIIEKRQSVAFWCNPISGHATLYWYQQILGQGPKLLIQFQNNGVVDDSQLPKDRFSAERLKGVDSTLKIQPAKLEDSAVYLCASSLWQARTGELFFGEGSRLTVL.

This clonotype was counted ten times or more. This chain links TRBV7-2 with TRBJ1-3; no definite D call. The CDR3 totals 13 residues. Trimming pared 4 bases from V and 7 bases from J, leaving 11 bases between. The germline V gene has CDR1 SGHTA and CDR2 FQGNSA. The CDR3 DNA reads TGTGCCAGCAGCTCCTACGCAGTGAACACCATATATTTT. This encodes CASSSYAVNTIYF.

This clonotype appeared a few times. The CDR3 loop reads CSARQVQSYEQYF. CDR3 nucleotide sequence: TGCAGTGCTAGACAGGTGCAGTCCTACGAGCAGTACTTC. J is TRBJ2-7 and V is TRBV20-1; no reliable D call. V dropped 2 bases and J dropped 1 base, with 9 bases sitting between them. Germline V CDR1 and CDR2: DFQATT, SNEGSKA (reference sequence). The CDR3 is 13 residues long.

The CDR3 loop reads CASSELSSDYGYTF. In DNA form, the CDR3 reads TGTGCCAGCAGTGAATTGAGTAGTGACTATGGCTACACCTTC. This chain joins TRBV2 and TRBJ1-2; no firm D call. The CDR3 totals 14 residues. V was shortened by 2 bases and J by 3 bases, with 10 bases between the two germline ends. CDR1 and CDR2 from the germline V gene are SNHLY and FYNNEI.

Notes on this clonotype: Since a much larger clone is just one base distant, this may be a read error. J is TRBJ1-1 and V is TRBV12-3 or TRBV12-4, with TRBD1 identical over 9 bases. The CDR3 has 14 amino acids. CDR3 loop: CASSLGQGITEASF. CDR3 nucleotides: TGTGCCAGCAGTTTGGGACAGGGAATCACTGAAGCTTCCTTT.

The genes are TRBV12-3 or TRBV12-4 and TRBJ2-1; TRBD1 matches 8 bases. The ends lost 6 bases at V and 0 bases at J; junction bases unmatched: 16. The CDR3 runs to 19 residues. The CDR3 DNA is TGTGCCAGCAGGGCCGACAGGGGACAACCCTGGAGCTCCTACAATGAGCAGTTCTTC. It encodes CASRADRGQPWSSYNEQFF.

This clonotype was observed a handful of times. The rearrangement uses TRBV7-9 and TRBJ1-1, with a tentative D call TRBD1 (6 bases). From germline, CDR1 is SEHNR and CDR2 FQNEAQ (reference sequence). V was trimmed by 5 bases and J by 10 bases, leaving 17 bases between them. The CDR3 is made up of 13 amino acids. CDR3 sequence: CASSPRSQGRAFF. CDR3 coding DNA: TGTGCCAGCAGCCCGAGATCGCAGGGGAGAGCTTTCTTT.

The CDR3 region has the DNA TGTGCCAGCAGTTACACCCTTCGTAGCGGGGGCCTTTACAATGAGCAGTTCTTC. It specifies CASSYTLRSGGLYNEQFF. This chain links TRBV6-6 with TRBJ2-1; TRBD2 agrees at 9 bases. The CDR3 runs 18 residues. Looked up from germline, CDR1 is MNHNY and CDR2 is SVGAGI (reference sequence). Trimming took 2 bases from V and 4 from J; bases not matched to a gene: 12.

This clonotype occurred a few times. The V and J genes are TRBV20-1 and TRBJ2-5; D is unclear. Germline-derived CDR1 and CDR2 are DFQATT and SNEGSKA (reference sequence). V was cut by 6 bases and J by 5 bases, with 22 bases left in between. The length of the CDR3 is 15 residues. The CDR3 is CSAIGPASRVETQYF. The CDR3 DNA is TGCAGTGCAATCGGGCCGGCTAGTAGGGTGGAGACCCAGTACTTC.

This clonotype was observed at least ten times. The CDR3 loop reads CASSPQMRYNSPLHF. The DNA of the CDR3 is TGTGCCAGCAGTCCCCAGATGAGATATAATTCACCCCTCCACTTT. The J gene is TRBJ1-6, the V gene TRBV12-3 or TRBV12-4; D gene ambiguous. The CDR3 loop spans 15 amino acids. The V gene lost 5 bases and the J gene lost 4 bases, with 12 bases spanning the gap.

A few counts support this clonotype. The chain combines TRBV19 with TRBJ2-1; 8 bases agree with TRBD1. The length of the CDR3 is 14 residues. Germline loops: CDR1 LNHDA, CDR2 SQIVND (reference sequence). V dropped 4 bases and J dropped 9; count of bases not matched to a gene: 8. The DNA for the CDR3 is TGTGCCAGTAGTAAAGACGACAGGGGCGCTGAGCAGTTCTTC. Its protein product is CASSKDDRGAEQFF.

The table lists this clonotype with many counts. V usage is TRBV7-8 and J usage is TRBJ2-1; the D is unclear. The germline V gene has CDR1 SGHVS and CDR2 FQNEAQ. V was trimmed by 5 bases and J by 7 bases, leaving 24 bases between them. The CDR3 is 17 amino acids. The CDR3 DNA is TGTGCCAGCAGCCTCCCCCTAAGGCTGGACCCCCGGAATGAGCAGTTCTTC. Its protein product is CASSLPLRLDPRNEQFF.

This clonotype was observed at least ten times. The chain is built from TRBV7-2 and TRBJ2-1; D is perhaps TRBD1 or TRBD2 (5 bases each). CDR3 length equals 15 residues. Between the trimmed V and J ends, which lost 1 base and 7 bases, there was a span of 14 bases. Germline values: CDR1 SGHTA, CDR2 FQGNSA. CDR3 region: CASSLEGTVGNEQFF. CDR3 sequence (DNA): TGTGCCAGCAGCTTAGAGGGGACGGTGGGGAATGAGCAGTTCTTC.

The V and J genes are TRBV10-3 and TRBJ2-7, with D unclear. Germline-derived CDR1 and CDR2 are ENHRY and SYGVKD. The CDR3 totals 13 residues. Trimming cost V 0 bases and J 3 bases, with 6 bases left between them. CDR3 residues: CAISESKGYEQYF. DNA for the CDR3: TGTGCCATCAGTGAGTCGAAGGGCTACGAGCAGTACTTC.

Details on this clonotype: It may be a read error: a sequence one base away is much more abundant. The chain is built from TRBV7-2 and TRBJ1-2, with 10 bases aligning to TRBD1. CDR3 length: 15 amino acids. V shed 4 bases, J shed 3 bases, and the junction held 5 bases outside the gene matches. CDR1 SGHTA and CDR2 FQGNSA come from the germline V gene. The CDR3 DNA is TGTGCCAGCAGCTGGGGACAGGGGCCGGACTATGGCTACACCTTC. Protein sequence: CASSWGQGPDYGYTF.

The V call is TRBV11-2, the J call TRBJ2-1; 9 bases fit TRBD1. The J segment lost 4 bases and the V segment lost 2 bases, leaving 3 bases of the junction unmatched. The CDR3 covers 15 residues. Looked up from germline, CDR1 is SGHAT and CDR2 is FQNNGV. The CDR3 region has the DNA TGTGCCAGCAGCTTAACAGGGGGCGTGTACAATGAGCAGTTCTTC. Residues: CASSLTGGVYNEQFF.

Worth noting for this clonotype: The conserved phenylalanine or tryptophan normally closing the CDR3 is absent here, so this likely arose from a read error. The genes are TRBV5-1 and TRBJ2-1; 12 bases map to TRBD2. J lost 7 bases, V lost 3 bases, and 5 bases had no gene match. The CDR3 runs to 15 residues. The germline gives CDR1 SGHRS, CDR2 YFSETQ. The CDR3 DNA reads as TGCGCCAGCAGCTCTGCTAGCGGGGGGGGGAATGAGCAGTTCTCC. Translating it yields CASSSASGGGNEQFS.

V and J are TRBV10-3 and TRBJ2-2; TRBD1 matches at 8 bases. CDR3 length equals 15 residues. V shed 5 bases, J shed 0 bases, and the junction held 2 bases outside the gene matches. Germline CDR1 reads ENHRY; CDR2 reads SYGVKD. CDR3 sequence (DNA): TGTGCCATCAGTCCACAGGGGGCGAACACCGGGGAGCTGTTTTTT. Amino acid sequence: CAISPQGANTGELFF.

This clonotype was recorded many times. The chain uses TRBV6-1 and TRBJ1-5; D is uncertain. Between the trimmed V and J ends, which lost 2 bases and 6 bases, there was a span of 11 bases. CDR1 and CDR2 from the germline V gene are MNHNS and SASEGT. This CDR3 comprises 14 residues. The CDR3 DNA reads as TGTGCCAGCAGTGAAATAACGGAGGGTCAGCCCCAGCATTTT. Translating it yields CASSEITEGQPQHF.

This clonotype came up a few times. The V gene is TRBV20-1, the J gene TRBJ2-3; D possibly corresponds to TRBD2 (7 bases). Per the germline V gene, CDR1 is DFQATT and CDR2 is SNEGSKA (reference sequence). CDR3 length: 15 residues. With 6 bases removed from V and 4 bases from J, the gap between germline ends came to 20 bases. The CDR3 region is CSATDNGGPADTQYF. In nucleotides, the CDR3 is TGCAGTGCCACCGACAACGGGGGGCCAGCAGATACGCAGTATTTT.

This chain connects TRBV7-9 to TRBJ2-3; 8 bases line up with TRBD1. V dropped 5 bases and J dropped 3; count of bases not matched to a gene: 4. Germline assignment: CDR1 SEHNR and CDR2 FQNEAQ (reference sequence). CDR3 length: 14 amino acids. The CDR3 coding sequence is TGTGCCAGCAGCACGGACAGGGAGACAGATACGCAGTATTTT. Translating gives CASSTDRETDTQYF.

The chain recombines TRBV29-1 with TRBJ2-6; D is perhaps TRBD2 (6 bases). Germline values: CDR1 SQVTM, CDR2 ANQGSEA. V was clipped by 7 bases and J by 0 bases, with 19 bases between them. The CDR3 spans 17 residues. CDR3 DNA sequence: TGCAGCGCCCGATTAGGGGCGGGGAGCTCTGGGGCCAACGTCCTGACTTTC. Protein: CSARLGAGSSGANVLTF.

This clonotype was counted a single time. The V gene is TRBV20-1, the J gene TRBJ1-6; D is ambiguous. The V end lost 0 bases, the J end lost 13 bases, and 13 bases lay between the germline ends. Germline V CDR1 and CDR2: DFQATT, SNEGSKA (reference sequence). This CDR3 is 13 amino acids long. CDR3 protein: CSAREREWSPLHF. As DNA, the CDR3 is TGCAGTGCTAGAGAAAGGGAGTGGAGTCCCCTCCACTTT.

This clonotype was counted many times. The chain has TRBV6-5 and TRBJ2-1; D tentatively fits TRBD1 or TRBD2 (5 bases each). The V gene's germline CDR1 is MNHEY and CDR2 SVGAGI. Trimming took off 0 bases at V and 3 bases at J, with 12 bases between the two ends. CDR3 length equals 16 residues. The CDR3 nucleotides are TGTGCCAGCAGTTACTCGCCCAGTGGGGGCTACAATGAGCAGTTCTTC. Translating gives CASSYSPSGGYNEQFF.

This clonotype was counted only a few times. This chain's CDR3 is CASSQGNHEAFF. The CDR3, as DNA: TGCGCCAGCAGCCAAGGAAACCATGAAGCTTTCTTT. The chain is built from TRBV4-1 and TRBJ1-1; no clear D. Germline CDR1 is MGHRA and CDR2 is YSYEKL. This CDR3 is built from 12 residues. V was clipped by 1 base and J by 7 bases, with 7 bases between them.

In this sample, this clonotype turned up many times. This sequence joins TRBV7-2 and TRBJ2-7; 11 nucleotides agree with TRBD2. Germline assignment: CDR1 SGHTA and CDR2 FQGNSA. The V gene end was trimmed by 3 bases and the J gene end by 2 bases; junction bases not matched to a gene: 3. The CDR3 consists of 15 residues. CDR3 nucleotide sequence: TGTGCCAGCAGCTTGGGACTAGCGGAGACCTACGAGCAGTACTTC. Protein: CASSLGLAETYEQYF.

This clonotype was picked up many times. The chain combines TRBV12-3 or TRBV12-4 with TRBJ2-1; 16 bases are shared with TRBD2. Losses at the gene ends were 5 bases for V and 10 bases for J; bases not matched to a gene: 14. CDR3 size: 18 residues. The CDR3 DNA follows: TGTGCCAGCAGTAGATCCGGGACTAGCGGGGGGGTTGTCGGGGAGCAGTTCTTC. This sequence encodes CASSRSGTSGGVVGEQFF.

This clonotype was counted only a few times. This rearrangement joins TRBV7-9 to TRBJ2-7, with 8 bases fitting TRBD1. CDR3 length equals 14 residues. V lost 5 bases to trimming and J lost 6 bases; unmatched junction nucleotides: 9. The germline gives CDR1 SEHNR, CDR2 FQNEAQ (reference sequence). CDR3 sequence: CASSISGQGIEQYF. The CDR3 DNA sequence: TGTGCCAGCAGCATAAGTGGACAGGGTATCGAGCAGTACTTC. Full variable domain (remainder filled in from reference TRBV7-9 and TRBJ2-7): DTGVSQNPRHKITKRGQNVTFRCDPISEHNRLYWYRQTLGQGPEFLTYFQNEAQLEKSRLLSDRFSAERPKGSFSTLEIQRTEQGDSAMYLCASSISGQGIEQYFGPGTRLTVT.

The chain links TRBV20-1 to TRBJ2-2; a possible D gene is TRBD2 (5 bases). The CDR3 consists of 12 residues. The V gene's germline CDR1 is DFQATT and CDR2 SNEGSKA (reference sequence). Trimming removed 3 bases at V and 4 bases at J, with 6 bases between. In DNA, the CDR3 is TGCAGTGCTAGCGGGGTCACCGGGGAGCTGTTTTTT. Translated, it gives CSASGVTGELFF.